Shown below are 14 T cell receptor beta chains from a single sample sequenced in a study of cytomegalovirus exposure and HLA in healthy donors. Primers: 60 Vbeta forward and 13 Jbeta reverse. Generated by immunoSEQ multiplex PCR, the TCRdb table keeps only in-frame clones and is missing some. The repertoire holds 120,000 or so clones, with roughly 70% as singletons. Sequencing was performed on PBMCs. These receptors were collected from a man younger than 40 in good health and CMV-seronegative.

This CDR3 is CASSLTGGSFYGYTF. CDR3 nucleotide sequence: TGTGCCAGCAGCTTGACAGGGGGCTCTTTCTATGGCTACACCTTC. This chain links TRBV27 with TRBJ1-2, with 10 bases lining up with TRBD1. CDR1 is MNHEY, CDR2 SMNVEV, per germline (reference sequence). V gave up 6 bases and J gave up 4 bases; unmatched junction bases: 8. The CDR3 is 15 residues long.

CDR3 sequence reads: CASRPTSGGGTGELFF. Here the CDR3 DNA reads TGTGCCAGCAGACCCACTAGCGGGGGGGGGACCGGGGAGCTGTTTTTT. This chain joins TRBV27 and TRBJ2-2; 13 positions agree with TRBD2. The germline V gene encodes CDR1 MNHEY and CDR2 SMNVEV (reference sequence). The CDR3 length is 16 residues. The V and J ends lost 6 bases and 5 bases, in that order; junction bases with no gene match: 6.

This chain connects TRBV2 to TRBJ2-2; D is perhaps TRBD1 (6 bases). Trimming cost V 5 bases and J 4 bases, with 11 bases left between them. The CDR3 consists of 14 residues. Germline V gene data show CDR1 as SNHLY and CDR2 as FYNNEI. CDR3 residues: CASSLQGSTGELFF. CDR3 sequence (DNA): TGTGCCAGCAGTTTACAGGGTAGCACCGGGGAGCTGTTTTTT.

The chain couples TRBV7-2 to TRBJ2-3; D perhaps matches TRBD2 (6 bases). The V end was cut by 5 bases, the J end by 2 bases, with 14 bases between. CDR1 SGHTA and CDR2 FQGNSA come from the germline V gene. The CDR3 has 15 amino acids. CDR3 region: CASSLGAGLTDTQYF. The CDR3, as DNA: TGTGCCAGCAGCCTAGGAGCGGGTCTCACAGATACGCAGTATTTT.

The chain combines TRBV5-4 with TRBJ2-3; 9 bases fit TRBD2. This CDR3 spans 17 amino acids. Looked up from germline, CDR1 is SGHNT and CDR2 is YYREEE (reference sequence). The V gene end was trimmed by 1 base and the J gene end by 0 bases; junction bases not matched to a gene: 6. The CDR3 DNA reads TGTGCCAGCAGCTTGCGAGCGGGGGGATCTAGCACAGATACGCAGTATTTT. Translation gives CASSLRAGGSSTDTQYF.

The chain links TRBV28 to TRBJ1-2; 9 bases agree with TRBD1. V lost 7 bases to trimming and J lost 4 bases; unmatched junction nucleotides: 10. This CDR3 comprises 15 residues. Germline loops: CDR1 MDHEN, CDR2 SYDVKM. CDR3 sequence reads: CASIPGQGSGYGYTF. CDR3 DNA sequence: TGTGCCAGCATACCGGGACAGGGCTCTGGCTATGGCTACACCTTC.

The V and J genes are TRBV7-2 and TRBJ2-5, with 10 bases that match TRBD2. Germline V gives CDR1 SGHTA, CDR2 FQGNSA. The CDR3 contains 15 residues. Trimming removed 5 bases from V and 2 bases from J; junction bases left unmatched: 5. CDR3 region: CASSPPAGGQETQYF. DNA for the CDR3: TGTGCCAGCAGCCCCCCAGCGGGGGGGCAAGAGACCCAGTACTTC.

The chain combines TRBV10-3 with TRBJ2-7, with TRBD2 matching 10 bases. Looked up from germline, CDR1 is ENHRY and CDR2 is SYGVKD. V dropped 6 bases and J dropped 2; count of bases not matched to a gene: 4. The CDR3 extends over 14 amino acids. CDR3 region: CAISRTSGPYEQYF. CDR3 DNA: TGTGCCATCAGCCGGACTAGCGGACCCTACGAGCAGTACTTC.

V usage is TRBV30 and J usage is TRBJ1-5, with D unresolved. Germline values: CDR1 GTSNPN, CDR2 SVGIG (reference sequence). V lost 0 bases, J lost 4 bases, and 7 bases lay in between. The CDR3 is 13 residues long. CDR3 DNA sequence: TGTGCCTGGAGTGTTACGAGGAATCAGCCCCAGCATTTT. It is translated as CAWSVTRNQPQHF.

Note on this clone: A read error may produce the germline difference seen at one junction end. The rearrangement joins TRBV7-9 to TRBJ2-5, with 7 bases fitting TRBD1. The CDR3 consists of 13 residues. Germline values: CDR1 SEHNR, CDR2 FQNEAQ (reference sequence). The CDR3, as DNA: TGTTCCAGCAGATCTAGACAGGGAGAGACCCAGTACTTC. This codes for CSSRSRQGETQYF.

This clone was picked up a small number of times. The chain has TRBV13 and TRBJ2-5; perhaps TRBD2 as D (5 bases). Trimming took off 2 bases at V and 2 bases at J, with 12 bases between the two ends. CDR3 length: 15 residues. Germline loops: CDR1 PRHDT, CDR2 FYEKMQ (reference sequence). The CDR3 spells CASSLSPRTQETQYF. The CDR3 DNA follows: TGTGCCAGCAGCTTATCCCCCAGGACTCAAGAGACCCAGTACTTC.

The chain combines TRBV10-2 with TRBJ2-1; TRBD2 matches 10 bases. The CDR3 loop spans 15 amino acids. CDR1 and CDR2 from the germline V gene are WSHSY and SAAADI. V lost 6 bases, J lost 4 bases, and 6 bases stayed unmatched. In DNA, the CDR3 is TGCGCCAGCAGAAGAGCGGGGGGGATGTACAATGAGCAGTTCTTC. It is translated as CASRRAGGMYNEQFF.

This CDR3 is CASRAQETQYF. In DNA, the CDR3 is TGTGCCAGCAGGGCCCAAGAGACCCAGTACTTC. The chain is built from TRBV28 and TRBJ2-5; no clear D gene. CDR3 length: 11 residues. The germline V gene encodes CDR1 MDHEN and CDR2 SYDVKM. Trimming removed 6 bases from V and 1 base from J, with 3 bases in between.

This clone showed up just once. The gene calls are TRBV2 and TRBJ2-5; 8 bases align to TRBD1. Germline CDR1 is SNHLY and CDR2 is FYNNEI. The CDR3 is 15 amino acids. V was pared by 7 bases and J by 4 bases, with 11 bases of the junction left unmatched. In nucleotides, the CDR3 is TGTGCCAGCACTGAGAGGGCAGGGGGCAGAGAGACCCAGTACTTC. Amino acids: CASTERAGGRETQYF.